This TCR beta chain is drawn from a study of blood T cell repertoires in COVID-19. Study as a whole: Acute-phase and convalescent COVID-19 samples originated in the United States, Italy and Spain.

Germline values: CDR1 LNHDA, CDR2 SQIVND (reference sequence). The CDR3 totals 16 residues. V gave up 5 bases and J gave up 2 bases, with 16 bases separating them. The authors' processing: For nucleated cells, counts were estimated from reference gene primer amplification. Sequencing used immunoSEQ multiplex PCR; TCRdb keeps in-frame clones, though not all of them. That table gives V, J and clone size, and the DNA gave D and trimming. Of 130,000 to 150,000 clones in the sample, roughly 85% were seen once. Source material: peripheral blood. This receptor was obtained from a human donor with acute or convalescent COVID-19. The donor label of this sample is uncertain. The chain links TRBV19 to TRBJ1-5; the D is unclear. The CDR3 reads CASSGEWARGNQPQHF. CDR3 sequence (DNA): TGTGCCAGTAGTGGGGAGTGGGCCCGGGGCAATCAGCCCCAGCATTTT.